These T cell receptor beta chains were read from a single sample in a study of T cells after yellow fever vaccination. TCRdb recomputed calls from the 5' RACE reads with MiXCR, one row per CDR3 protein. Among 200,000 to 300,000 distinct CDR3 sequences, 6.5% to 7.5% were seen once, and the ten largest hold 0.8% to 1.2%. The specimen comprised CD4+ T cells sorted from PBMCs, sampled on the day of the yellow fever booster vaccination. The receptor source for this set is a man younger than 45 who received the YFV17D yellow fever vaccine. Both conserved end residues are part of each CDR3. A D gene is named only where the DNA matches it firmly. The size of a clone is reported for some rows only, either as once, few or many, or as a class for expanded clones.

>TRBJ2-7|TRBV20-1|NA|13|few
TGCAGTGCCACCAGTCCTTCGACCTACGAGCAGTACTTC
CSATSPSTYEQYF
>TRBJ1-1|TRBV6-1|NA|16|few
TGTGCCAGCAGCCCTCATCTGACAGGTGGAAACACTGAAGCTTTCTTT
CASSPHLTGGNTEAFF
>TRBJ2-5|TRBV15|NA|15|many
TGTGCCACCAGCAGAGCGAAGGGGGGACAAGAGACCCAGTACTTC
CATSRAKGGQETQYF
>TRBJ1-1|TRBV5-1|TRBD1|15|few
TGCGCCAGCAGCTCTGATACAGGGGGCAATACTGAAGCTTTCTTT
CASSSDTGGNTEAFF
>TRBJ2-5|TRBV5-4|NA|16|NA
TGTGCCAGCAGCCAAGAGGGTTCGAGGGGGGAAGAGACCCAGTACTTC
CASSQEGSRGEETQYF
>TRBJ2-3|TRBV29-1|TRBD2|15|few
TGCAGCGTTCCCGGGACTAGCGGTGGCACAGATACGCAGTATTTT
CSVPGTSGGTDTQYF
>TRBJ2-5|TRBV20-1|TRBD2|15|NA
TGCAGTGCTAGGGGGACTAAGCGGGACCAAGAGACCCAGTACTTC
CSARGTKRDQETQYF
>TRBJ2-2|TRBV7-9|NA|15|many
TGTGCCAGCAGAGACCAATCCGGAGACACCGGGGAGCTGTTTTTT
CASRDQSGDTGELFF
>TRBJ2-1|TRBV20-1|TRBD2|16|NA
TGCAGTGCTAGACTAGCGGGGACGCGCCCCTACAATGAGCAGTTCTTC
CSARLAGTRPYNEQFF
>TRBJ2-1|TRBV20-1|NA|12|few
TGCAGTGCTCCAGACACTATCAATGAGCAGTTCTTC
CSAPDTINEQFF
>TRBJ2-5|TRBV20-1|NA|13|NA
TGCAGTGCTAGAAACTGGCTCCAAGAGACCCAGTACTTC
CSARNWLQETQYF
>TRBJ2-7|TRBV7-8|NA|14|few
TGTGCCAGCAGCTTAGAGCCAGGCTTTTACGAGCAGTACTTC
CASSLEPGFYEQYF
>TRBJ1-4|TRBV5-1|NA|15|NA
TGCGCCAGCAGCCCGGGGGGGCCAACTAATGAAAAACTGTTTTTT
CASSPGGPTNEKLFF
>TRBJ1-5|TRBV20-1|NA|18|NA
TGCAGTGCTAGGGAGTCGGGCCTGCCTCTATATAGCAATCAGCCCCAGCATTTT
CSARESGLPLYSNQPQHF
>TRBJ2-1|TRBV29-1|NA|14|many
TGCAGCGTTGTCTGGCGCAAGGCCTACAATGAGCAGTTCTTC
CSVVWRKAYNEQFF
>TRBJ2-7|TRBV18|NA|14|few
TGTGCCAGCTCACCACCCCAGGGCCGCTACGAGCAGTACTTC
CASSPPQGRYEQYF
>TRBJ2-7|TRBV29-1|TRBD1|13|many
TGCAGCGTTTTCTGGACAGGGGCCTACGAGCAGTACTTC
CSVFWTGAYEQYF
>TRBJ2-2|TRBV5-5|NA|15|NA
TGTGCCAGCAGCTTGGGAAACGTAAACACCGGGGAGCTGTTTTTT
CASSLGNVNTGELFF
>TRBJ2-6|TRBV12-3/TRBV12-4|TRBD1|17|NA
TGTGCCAGCAGCCGGGACAGTATTGTCTCCGGGGCCAACGTCCTGACTTTC
CASSRDSIVSGANVLTF
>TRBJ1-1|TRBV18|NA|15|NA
TGTGCCAGCTCACTCGATATGGTTTTGAACACTGAAGCTTTCTTT
CASSLDMVLNTEAFF
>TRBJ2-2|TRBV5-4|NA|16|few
TGTGCCAGCAGCTCCGGACAGATCGCGAACACCGGGGAGCTGTTTTTT
CASSSGQIANTGELFF
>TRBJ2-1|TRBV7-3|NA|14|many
TGTGCCAGCAGCTTACAGGGTACAGGCAATGAGCAGTTCTTC
CASSLQGTGNEQFF
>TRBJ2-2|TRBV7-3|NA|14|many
TGTGCCAGCAGCTCGGGCCTTAACACCGGGGAGCTGTTTTTT
CASSSGLNTGELFF
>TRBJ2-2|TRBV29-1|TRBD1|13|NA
TGCAGCGTTAGACGGACAGGGGCCGGGGAGCTGTTTTTT
CSVRRTGAGELFF
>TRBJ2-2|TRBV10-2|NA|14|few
TGCGCCAGCAACACAGGGTTTAACACCGGGGAGCTGTTTTTT
CASNTGFNTGELFF
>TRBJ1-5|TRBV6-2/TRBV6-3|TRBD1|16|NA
TGTGCCAGCAGCAGCGATGACAGGGCGATGAATCAGCCCCAGCATTTT
CASSSDDRAMNQPQHF
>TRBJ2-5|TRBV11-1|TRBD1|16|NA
TGTGCCAGCAGCATTAGAGGGACAGGGTTTTTGGAGACCCAGTACTTC
CASSIRGTGFLETQYF
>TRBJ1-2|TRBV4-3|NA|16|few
TGCGCCAGCAGCCAAGGGGCGCTCGGACAGCGGGATGGCTACACCTTC
CASSQGALGQRDGYTF
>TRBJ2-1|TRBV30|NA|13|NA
TGTGCCTGGTCGGGGGCTAGCAGATATGAGCAGTTCTTC
CAWSGASRYEQFF
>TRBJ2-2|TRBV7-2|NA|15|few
TGTGCCAGCAGCTTAGTAGGATGGAACACCGGGGAGCTGTTTTTT
CASSLVGWNTGELFF
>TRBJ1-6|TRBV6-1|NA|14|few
TGTGCCAGCAGTGAATGGCTTTCAAATTCACCCCTCCACTTT
CASSEWLSNSPLHF
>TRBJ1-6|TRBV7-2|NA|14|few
TGTGCCAGCAGCCATTATACGGATAATTCACCCCTCCACTTT
CASSHYTDNSPLHF
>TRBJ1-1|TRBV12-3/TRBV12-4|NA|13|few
TGTGCCAGCGGTAATACGGACAGCACTGAAGCTTTCTTT
CASGNTDSTEAFF
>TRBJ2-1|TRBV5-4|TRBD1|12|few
TGTGCCAGCAGCTTCCGGGACAGGGAGCAGTTCTTC
CASSFRDREQFF
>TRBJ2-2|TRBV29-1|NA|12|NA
TGCAGCGTCTTTAGTTGGGCCGGGGAGCTGTTTTTT
CSVFSWAGELFF
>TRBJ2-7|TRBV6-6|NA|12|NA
TGTGCCAGCAGCGGTGGTCAGCCTTTAAGGTACTTC
CASSGGQPLRYF
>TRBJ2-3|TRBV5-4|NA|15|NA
TGTGCCAGCAGCTCGAGAAGGGTGACCACAGATACGCAGTATTTT
CASSSRRVTTDTQYF
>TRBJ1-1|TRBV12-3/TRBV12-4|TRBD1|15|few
TGTGCCAGCAGTCTCCGACAGGGGATGAACACTGAAGCTTTCTTT
CASSLRQGMNTEAFF
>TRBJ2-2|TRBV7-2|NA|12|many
TGTGCCAGCAGCTCAGAGGTCGGGGAGCTGTTTTTT
CASSSEVGELFF
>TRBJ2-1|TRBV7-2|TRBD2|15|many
TGTGCCAGCAGCTCCCGGACTAGCGCCTACAATGAGCAGTTCTTC
CASSSRTSAYNEQFF
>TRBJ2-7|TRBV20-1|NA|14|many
TGCAGTGCTACTCCCCGGGGACTCCTTAACGAGCAGTACTTC
CSATPRGLLNEQYF
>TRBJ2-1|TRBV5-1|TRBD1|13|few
TGCGCCAGCAGCTTGGGGGACAGTACTGAGCAGTTCTTC
CASSLGDSTEQFF
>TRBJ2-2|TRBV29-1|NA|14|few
TGCAGCGTTCGCGGTGGTGGGATCACCGGGGAGCTGTTTTTT
CSVRGGGITGELFF
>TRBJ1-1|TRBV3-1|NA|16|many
TGTGCCAGCAGCCGCAGCGAAGAGGTAAGGAACACTGAAGCTTTCTTT
CASSRSEEVRNTEAFF
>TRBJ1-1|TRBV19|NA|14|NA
TGTGCCAGTAGTATGGTCAGCTCGGGCACTGAAGCTTTCTTT
CASSMVSSGTEAFF
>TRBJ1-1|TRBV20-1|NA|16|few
TGCAGTGCTAGAGAGGCTGGGCCGGGAGAGAACACTGAAGCTTTCTTT
CSAREAGPGENTEAFF
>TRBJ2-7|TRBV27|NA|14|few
TGTGCCAGCAGTCCTAACCCCCCCTCCTACGAGCAGTACTTC
CASSPNPPSYEQYF
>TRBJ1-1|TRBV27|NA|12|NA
TGTGCCAGCAGGCGGGCGAACACTGAAGCTTTCTTT
CASRRANTEAFF
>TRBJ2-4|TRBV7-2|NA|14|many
TGTGCCAGCAGCTTATGGGCAGGGGAAAACATTCAGTACTTC
CASSLWAGENIQYF
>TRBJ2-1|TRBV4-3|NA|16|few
TGCGCCAGCAGCCAAGACTCGTTGAGCTCCTACAATGAGCAGTTCTTC
CASSQDSLSSYNEQFF
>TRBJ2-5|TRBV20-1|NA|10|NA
TGCAGTGCTGCCCGGGAGACCCAGTACTTC
CSAARETQYF
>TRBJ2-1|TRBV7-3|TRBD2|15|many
TGTGCCAGCAAAGTTAGCGGGAGTCCCTACAATGAGCAGTTCTTC
CASKVSGSPYNEQFF
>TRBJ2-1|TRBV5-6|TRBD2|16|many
TGTGCCAGCAGCTTTTTAACTAGCGGGAACCACGGTGAGCAGTTCTTC
CASSFLTSGNHGEQFF
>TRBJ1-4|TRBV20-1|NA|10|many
TGCAGTGGGTACGGTGAAAAACTGTTTTTT
CSGYGEKLFF